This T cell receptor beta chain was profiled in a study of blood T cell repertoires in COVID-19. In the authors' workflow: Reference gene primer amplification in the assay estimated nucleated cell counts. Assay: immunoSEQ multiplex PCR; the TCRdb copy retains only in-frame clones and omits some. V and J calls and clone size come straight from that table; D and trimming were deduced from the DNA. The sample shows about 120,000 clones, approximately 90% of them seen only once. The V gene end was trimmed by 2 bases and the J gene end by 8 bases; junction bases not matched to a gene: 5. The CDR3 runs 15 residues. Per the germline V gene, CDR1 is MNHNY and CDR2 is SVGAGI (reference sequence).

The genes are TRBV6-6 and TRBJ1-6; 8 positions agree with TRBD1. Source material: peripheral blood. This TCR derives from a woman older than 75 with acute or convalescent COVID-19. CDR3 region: CASSYRKDRDSPLHF. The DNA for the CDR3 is TGTGCCAGCAGTTACCGAAAGGACAGGGATTCACCCCTCCACTTT.